The 10 T cell receptor beta chains below all came from one sample that was sequenced in a study of cytomegalovirus exposure and HLA in healthy donors. With 60 Vbeta and 13 Jbeta primers, the PCR was carried out. Libraries were prepared by immunoSEQ multiplex PCR; TCRdb keeps only in-frame clonotypes and omits some of them. The sample consists of about 73,000 clones, around 80% of them appearing once. Sequenced material: PBMCs. Receptors originate from a male donor in good health and CMV-seronegative.

J is TRBJ1-1 and V is TRBV2; D perhaps matches TRBD1 (5 bases). Looked up from germline, CDR1 is SNHLY and CDR2 is FYNNEI. V shed 6 bases and J shed 11 bases, with 13 bases lying between them. The CDR3 length is 11 residues. The chain's CDR3 is CASSPLGGAFF. In DNA form, the CDR3 reads TGTGCCAGCAGCCCTCTCGGGGGGGCTTTCTTT.

The chain combines TRBV7-2 with TRBJ1-1; possible D gene TRBD1, 6 bases. Deletions cut 0 bases from V and 5 bases from J, with 16 bases between. Germline CDR1 SGHTA, CDR2 FQGNSA. The CDR3 is 16 amino acids. The DNA of the CDR3 is TGTGCCAGCAGCTTAGCTGTGAGCGGGGGCCGTACTGAAGCTTTCTTT. Its translation: CASSLAVSGGRTEAFF.

The rearrangement joins TRBV5-1 to TRBJ2-7, with D hard to call. Germline loops: CDR1 SGHRS, CDR2 YFSETQ. The CDR3 runs to 14 residues. V was pared by 0 bases and J by 6 bases, with 13 bases between. CDR3 in DNA: TGCGCCAGCAGCTTGGACCCATCTTCGGGCGAGCAGTACTTC. It is translated as CASSLDPSSGEQYF. The entire variable domain, with the rest obtained from reference TRBV5-1 and TRBJ2-7, is as follows: KAGVTQTPRYLIKTRGQQVTLSCSPISGHRSVSWYQQTPGQGLQFLFEYFSETQRNKGNFPGRFSGRQFSNSRSEMNVSTLELGDSALYLCASSLDPSSGEQYFGPGTRLTVT.

The chain is built from TRBV5-1 and TRBJ1-1, with TRBD1 matching 8 bases. The length of the CDR3 is 14 residues. V was clipped by 4 bases and J by 1 base; unmatched bases: 3. Germline V gives CDR1 SGHRS, CDR2 YFSETQ. The CDR3 spells CASSGQGRNTEAFF. In DNA form, the CDR3 reads TGCGCCAGCAGCGGACAGGGAAGGAACACTGAAGCTTTCTTT.

The count of this clone is one. The chain carries TRBV10-1 and TRBJ2-4, with D possibly TRBD1 on 6 matching bases. Trimming took off 6 bases at V and 0 bases at J, with 18 bases between the two ends. Looked up from germline, CDR1 is WNHNN and CDR2 is SYGVQD (reference sequence). The CDR3 runs 17 residues. The CDR3 protein is CASRGATPILAKNIQYF. In nucleotides, the CDR3 is TGCGCCAGCAGGGGGGCCACTCCGATACTAGCCAAAAACATTCAGTACTTC.

Notes on this clone: The junction and the germline gene differ at one end; a read error may be behind it. This chain joins TRBV27 and TRBJ1-5; D possibly corresponds to TRBD1 (5 bases). Germline V gene lookup returns CDR1 MNHEY and CDR2 SMNVEV (reference sequence). The CDR3 loop spans 16 amino acids. CDR3 bases: TGTGCCAGCAGTCCCTTGGGGGGTTATAGCAATCAGCCCCAGAATTTT. This codes for CASSPLGGYSNQPQNF.

Concerning this clone itself: One junction end disagrees with the germline gene, perhaps due to a read error. The chain joins TRBV14 to TRBJ2-7; D is perhaps TRBD2 (5 bases). The CDR3 covers 13 residues. Germline V gene data show CDR1 as SGHDN and CDR2 as FVKESK. CDR3 sequence reads: CASSQGTPYAQYF. As DNA, the CDR3 is TGTGCCAGCAGCCAAGGGACTCCATACGCGCAGTACTTC.

The chain carries TRBV2 and TRBJ1-5, with D possibly TRBD1 on 5 matching bases. V was cut by 7 bases and J by 5 bases, with 12 bases left in between. The CDR3 loop spans 13 amino acids. Germline V gene sequence: CDR1 SNHLY, CDR2 FYNNEI. Here the CDR3 DNA reads TGTGCCAGCACGACAGAAGTTGATCAGCCCCAGCATTTT. This translates into CASTTEVDQPQHF.

This sequence joins TRBV11-2 and TRBJ2-1; weak D call: TRBD1 (6 bases). Trimming pared 6 bases from V and 2 bases from J, leaving 11 bases between. CDR3 size: 14 residues. CDR1 is SGHAT and CDR2 is FQNNGV in the germline V gene. CDR3 amino acids: CASSQGRTYNEQFF. Here the CDR3 DNA reads TGTGCCAGCAGTCAGGGGCGAACCTACAATGAGCAGTTCTTC.

CDR3 sequence (DNA): TGTGCCAGCAGCTTGTGGGGACAGGGGAAGTACGAGCAGTACTTC. This encodes CASSLWGQGKYEQYF. This rearrangement joins TRBV5-5 to TRBJ2-7; 10 bases agree with TRBD1. The germline gives CDR1 SGHKS, CDR2 YYEKEE (reference sequence). The CDR3 contains 15 residues. V gave up 1 base and J gave up 4 bases; unmatched junction bases: 5.